What follows are 31 T cell receptor beta chains derived from one specimen sequenced in a study of T cell repertoires in cytomegalovirus infection. No antigen has been assigned to these receptors. TCRdb re-analysed the reads in MiXCR, keeping a single row per CDR3 protein. The sample shows more than 250,000 distinct CDR3 sequences, around 25% of them seen only once. The source material was cultured PBMCs, sampled from culture after CMV antigen stimulation. These receptors all come from a human donor in good health (CMV status not recorded). Some clones in this sample may be carry-over from other donors' samples.

This clonotype was observed a few times. The chain carries TRBV4-3 and TRBJ1-3; the match to TRBD1 covers 7 bases. The V segment lost 0 bases and the J segment 0 bases; nucleotides outside the gene matches: 5. There are 17 residues in the CDR3. In germline, CDR1 is LGHNA, CDR2 YSLEER. CDR3 in amino acids: CASSQEGTAFSGNTIYF. CDR3 bases: TGCGCCAGCAGCCAAGAAGGGACAGCATTCTCTGGAAACACCATATATTTT.

J is TRBJ2-1 and V is TRBV4-1; D call uncertain. CDR3 length: 13 amino acids. Per germline, CDR1 MGHRA and CDR2 YSYEKL. V lost 0 bases and J 8 bases, leaving 8 bases between the germline ends. The CDR3 here is CASSQEVRDEQFF. CDR3 nucleotide sequence: TGCGCCAGCAGCCAAGAGGTACGGGATGAGCAGTTCTTC.

This clonotype occurred once. This chain links TRBV24-1 with TRBJ2-5; D may be TRBD1 (5 bases). Germline lookup yields CDR1 KGHDR and CDR2 SFDVKD. The CDR3 is 17 amino acids. V lost 3 bases to trimming and J lost 1 base, with 17 bases between them. This CDR3 reads CATSDRANRRPQETQYF. CDR3 coding DNA: TGTGCCACCAGTGATAGAGCAAACAGGCGGCCCCAAGAGACCCAGTACTTC.

Points on this clonotype: At one of its ends the junction is not consistent with the germline gene, which may arise from a read error. The chain is built from TRBV6-6 and TRBJ1-1; D perhaps matches TRBD1 (5 bases). The CDR3 runs to 13 residues. From germline, CDR1 is MNHNY and CDR2 SVGAGI (reference sequence). The CDR3 DNA is TGTGCCAGCAGCGCGACAGAGAACACTGAAGCTTACTTT. Translation: CASSATENTEAYF.

This clonotype turned up a few times. This rearrangement joins TRBV2 to TRBJ2-3; 10 bases agree with TRBD2. Germline trimming cut 3 bases from V and 5 bases from J; bases unmatched to any gene: 8. The V gene's germline CDR1 is SNHLY and CDR2 FYNNEI. The CDR3 length is 16 residues. CDR3 in DNA: TGTGCCAGCAGTGACAGCGGGAGGGCCGGGGGAGATACGCAGTATTTT. This codes for CASSDSGRAGGDTQYF.

The CDR3 loop is CASSLIAGNYNEQFF. DNA for the CDR3: TGTGCCAGCAGCTTAATAGCGGGGAACTACAATGAGCAGTTCTTC. The genes are TRBV7-3 and TRBJ2-1, with 8 bases lining up with TRBD2. V was pared by 1 base and J by 3 bases, with 2 bases of the junction left unmatched. The CDR3 length is 15 residues. The germline V gene encodes CDR1 SGHTA and CDR2 FQGTGA.

V usage is TRBV11-1 and J usage is TRBJ2-3; no reliable D call. The CDR3 sequence is 15 residues long. Germline-derived CDR1 and CDR2 are SGHAT and FQDESV (reference sequence). V was clipped by 6 bases and J by 6 bases, with 19 bases between them. The CDR3 DNA reads as TGTGCCAGCAGTCAAGAAGTCAGGTCGTGGGATACGCAGTATTTT. Protein product: CASSQEVRSWDTQYF.

The chain combines TRBV27 with TRBJ1-1; 7 bases match TRBD1. Germline V gene sequence: CDR1 MNHEY, CDR2 SMNVEV (reference sequence). Unmatched junction bases numbered 5, after V lost 6 bases and J lost 1 base. The CDR3 contains 14 residues. The chain's CDR3 is CASSKDRWNTEAFF. The CDR3 nucleotides are TGTGCCAGCAGCAAGGACAGGTGGAACACTGAAGCTTTCTTT.

The V call is TRBV20-1, the J call TRBJ2-5, with a tentative D call TRBD2 (6 bases). Per the germline V gene, CDR1 is DFQATT and CDR2 is SNEGSKA (reference sequence). V was clipped by 5 bases and J by 2 bases, with 18 bases between them. The CDR3 is made up of 15 amino acids. The CDR3 region is CSAPRAGLDQETQYF. The CDR3 nucleotides read TGCAGTGCTCCGCGGGCGGGATTGGATCAAGAGACCCAGTACTTC.

In DNA, the CDR3 is TGTGCCAGCAGCTTTCGACTCACAGCAGTTCAGTTCTTC. This codes for CASSFRLTAVQFF. The chain couples TRBV7-9 to TRBJ2-1; D is ambiguous. This CDR3 is 13 amino acids long. V was shortened by 3 bases and J by 13 bases, with 16 bases between the two germline ends. CDR1 and CDR2 from the germline V gene are SEHNR and FQNEAQ (reference sequence).

This clonotype was recorded a few times. The genes are TRBV19 and TRBJ1-3; TRBD1 might be the D (6 bases). Looked up from germline, CDR1 is LNHDA and CDR2 is SQIVND (reference sequence). The germline V and J ends were trimmed by 3 bases and 1 base, with 25 bases remaining between them. The CDR3 runs to 20 residues. The CDR3 nucleotides are TGTGCCAGTAGTATTCCTCCCCAAAACAGGGATGGACGATCTGGAAACACCATATATTTT. This sequence encodes CASSIPPQNRDGRSGNTIYF. The variable domain in full, completed from reference TRBV19 and TRBJ1-3, reads DGGITQSPKYLFRKEGQNVTLSCEQNLNHDAMYWYRQDPGQGLRLIYYSQIVNDFQKGDIAEGYSVSREKKESFPLTVTSAQKNPTAFYLCASSIPPQNRDGRSGNTIYFGEGSWLTVV.

The rearrangement uses TRBV25-1 and TRBJ2-5; 9 bases agree with TRBD1. The CDR3 covers 15 residues. J lost 5 bases, V lost 1 base, and 5 bases had no gene match. Germline-derived CDR1 and CDR2 are MGHDK and SYGVNS. The chain's CDR3 is CASSELVGTGETQYF. The DNA of the CDR3 is TGTGCCAGCAGTGAATTAGTTGGGACAGGGGAGACCCAGTACTTC. Using reference TRBV25-1 and TRBJ2-5 for the parts outside the CDR3, the full variable domain is EADIYQTPRYLVIGTGKKITLECSQTMGHDKMYWYQQDPGMELHLIHYSYGVNSTEKGDLSSESTVSRIRTEHFPLTLESARPSHTSQYLCASSELVGTGETQYFGPGTRLLVL.

The chain is built from TRBV3-1 and TRBJ2-1; TRBD2 is a possible D gene (6 bases). V dropped 0 bases and J dropped 7 bases, with 13 bases sitting between them. Germline loops: CDR1 LGHDT, CDR2 YNNKEL (reference sequence). CDR3 length: 15 amino acids. The CDR3 loop reads CASSQDRESRNEQFF. CDR3 DNA: TGTGCCAGCAGCCAAGACCGGGAGTCGAGGAATGAGCAGTTCTTC.

This clonotype was found a few times. The V and J genes are TRBV7-3 and TRBJ1-1; D is unresolved. In germline, CDR1 is SGHTA, CDR2 FQGTGA. The CDR3 spans 14 residues. Trimming left V 3 bases short and J 3 bases short, with 11 bases between. The CDR3 spells CASSFSGRDTEAFF. For the CDR3, the DNA is TGTGCCAGCAGCTTTTCTGGAAGGGACACTGAAGCTTTCTTT.

In this sample, this clonotype turned up a few times. This chain links TRBV6-8 with TRBJ2-2; 9 nucleotides agree with TRBD2. Germline CDR1 MNHGY, CDR2 SAAAGT. V was pared by 8 bases and J by 1 base, with 2 bases of the junction left unmatched. The CDR3 is 14 amino acids. CDR3 residues: CASRLAENTGELFF. CDR3 DNA: TGTGCCAGCCGACTAGCGGAGAACACCGGGGAGCTGTTTTTT.

The chain combines TRBV9 with TRBJ1-1, with D possibly TRBD1 on 5 matching bases. The germline V gene encodes CDR1 SGDLS and CDR2 YYNGEE. The CDR3 is 15 residues long. V shed 0 bases and J shed 7 bases, with 16 bases lying between them. CDR3 residues: CASSVGSGLGGEAFF. In nucleotides, the CDR3 is TGTGCCAGCAGCGTAGGATCGGGGCTCGGTGGTGAAGCTTTCTTT.

This clonotype turned up a few times. The CDR3 DNA sequence: TGCGCCAGCAGCCAAGATGGTGGGGACAGGGGATATAGCTACACCTTC. Translating it yields CASSQDGGDRGYSYTF. V usage is TRBV4-3 and J usage is TRBJ1-2, with TRBD1 matching 10 bases. Germline V gene data show CDR1 as LGHNA and CDR2 as YSLEER. The ends lost 0 bases at V and 9 bases at J; junction bases unmatched: 10. The CDR3 extends over 16 amino acids.

By share of the sample, this clonotype is medium-sized (0.01 to 0.1%). The chain combines TRBV7-2 with TRBJ2-1; the match to TRBD1 covers 8 bases. The CDR3 extends over 15 amino acids. V shed 5 bases and J 2 bases; nucleotides not matched to a gene: 5. Per the germline V gene, CDR1 is SGHTA and CDR2 is FQGNSA. The CDR3 region has the DNA TGTGCCAGCAGCGCAGGGACAGGTACCTACAATGAGCAGTTCTTC. Amino acids: CASSAGTGTYNEQFF.

The chain employs TRBV7-2 and TRBJ2-2, with D possibly TRBD2 on 6 matching bases. V shed 4 bases and J shed 6 bases, with 12 bases lying between them. The CDR3 runs to 14 residues. CDR1 and CDR2 (germline): SGHTA, FQGNSA. CDR3 sequence reads: CASSSRLVAGELFF. The CDR3 coding sequence is TGTGCCAGCAGCTCAAGACTAGTCGCCGGGGAGCTGTTTTTT.

This clonotype was observed a few times. The chain couples TRBV6-1 to TRBJ2-7; TRBD2 might be the D (6 bases). The V and J ends lost 2 bases and 3 bases respectively, with 14 bases between them. The CDR3 spans 15 residues. Germline CDR1 MNHNS, CDR2 SASEGT. The DNA of the CDR3 is TGTGCCAGCAGTGAATCGCCTAGCGAAGGCTACGAGCAGTACTTC. Translated, it gives CASSESPSEGYEQYF.

The chain carries TRBV6-2 or TRBV6-3 and TRBJ2-1, with 9 bases lining up with TRBD2. The CDR3 spans 14 residues. V lost 7 bases, J lost 5 bases, and 6 bases stayed unmatched. CDR1 and CDR2 (germline): MNHEY, SVGEGT. The CDR3 protein is CASKLAGLDNEQFF. CDR3 bases: TGTGCCAGCAAGCTAGCGGGATTGGACAATGAGCAGTTCTTC.

The table lists this clonotype with many counts. The rearrangement links TRBV7-2 to TRBJ1-1, with a possible D match to TRBD1 (6 bases). CDR1 is SGHTA and CDR2 is FQGNSA in the germline V gene. The CDR3 totals 14 residues. The V end was cut by 5 bases, the J end by 5 bases, with 15 bases between. The CDR3 loop reads CASSARQAVTEAFF. Here the CDR3 DNA reads TGTGCCAGCAGCGCCCGACAGGCAGTGACTGAAGCTTTCTTT.

This clonotype was detected a few times. The V and J genes are TRBV7-2 and TRBJ1-2, with TRBD1 matching 7 bases. CDR1 is SGHTA and CDR2 is FQGNSA in the germline V gene. CDR3 length: 13 amino acids. The V and J ends lost 3 bases and 3 bases, in that order; junction bases with no gene match: 1. Written as DNA, the CDR3 is TGTGCCAGCAGCTTCGACAGGGACTATGGCTACACCTTC. The encoded protein is CASSFDRDYGYTF.

This clonotype was detected ten times or more. This chain joins TRBV7-3 and TRBJ2-3; D is ambiguous. This CDR3 is 12 amino acids long. Between the trimmed V and J ends, which lost 5 bases and 4 bases, there was a span of 7 bases. CDR1 and CDR2 from the germline V gene are SGHTA and FQGTGA. CDR3 sequence (DNA): TGTGCCAGCAGCGAAGGAGCAGATACGCAGTATTTT. Protein sequence: CASSEGADTQYF.

Many counts were recorded for this clonotype. The V and J genes are TRBV29-1 and TRBJ2-3; D possibly uses TRBD1 or TRBD2 (5 bases each). The CDR3 loop spans 12 amino acids. Germline assignment: CDR1 SQVTM and CDR2 ANQGSEA. V was shortened by 3 bases and J by 1 base, with 5 bases between the two germline ends. The CDR3 reads CSVEGGTDTQYF. CDR3 bases: TGCAGCGTTGAGGGGGGCACAGATACGCAGTATTTT.

This clonotype was detected only once. This chain connects TRBV12-3 or TRBV12-4 to TRBJ2-7; D unresolved. Trimming removed 2 bases from V and 4 bases from J, with 6 bases in between. This CDR3 region has 12 residues. CDR3 in amino acids: CASSLLGYEQYV. In DNA, the CDR3 is TGTGCCAGCAGTTTATTGGGGTACGAGCAGTACGTC.

This clonotype was detected only a few times. The chain combines TRBV12-3 or TRBV12-4 with TRBJ2-5, with a tentative D call TRBD1 (6 bases). V was trimmed by 5 bases and J by 5 bases, leaving 15 bases between them. The CDR3 spans 14 residues. In DNA form, the CDR3 reads TGTGCCAGCAGTCCCTCTACAGGGTGGGAGACCCAGTACTTC. It codes for CASSPSTGWETQYF.

This clonotype was detected many times. The rearrangement uses TRBV7-2 and TRBJ2-1; no clear D. CDR3 length: 15 residues. V dropped 3 bases and J dropped 7 bases, with 16 bases sitting between them. Germline V gene lookup returns CDR1 SGHTA and CDR2 FQGNSA. The DNA for the CDR3 is TGTGCCAGCAGCTTTTCGGGTTCTGTTTTGAATGAGCAGTTCTTC. Protein sequence: CASSFSGSVLNEQFF.

The V gene is TRBV12-5, the J gene TRBJ1-1; maybe TRBD1 (6 bases). The CDR3 is 11 amino acids. The germline gives CDR1 LGHNT, CDR2 FRNRAP. V lost 9 bases and J lost 4, with 9 bases in between. CDR3 nucleotides: TGTGCTAGCGGAGGGGGCACTGAAGCTTTCTTT. Translation gives CASGGGTEAFF.

There are many counts of this clonotype. This chain connects TRBV7-2 to TRBJ1-5; D perhaps matches TRBD1 (6 bases). The V gene's germline CDR1 is SGHTA and CDR2 FQGNSA. This CDR3 contains 13 residues. Trimming left V 5 bases short and J 4 bases short, with 9 bases between. CDR3 region: CASSIRGNQPQHF. As DNA, the CDR3 is TGTGCCAGCAGCATTAGGGGGAATCAGCCCCAGCATTTT.

The genes are TRBV4-3 and TRBJ1-1; D not resolved. This CDR3 spans 14 amino acids. CDR1 is LGHNA and CDR2 is YSLEER in the germline V gene. V was pared by 0 bases and J by 0 bases, with 5 bases between. CDR3 nucleotides: TGCGCCAGCAGCCAAGAAGGCATGAACACTGAAGCTTTCTTT. Its translation: CASSQEGMNTEAFF.